The 29 T cell receptor beta chains presented below share a single source sample, sequenced in a study of Graves' ophthalmopathy and Graves' hyperthyroidism. TCR beta CDR3 regions were amplified from RNA transcripts. HTBI-primed RT-PCR formed the first round, and a multiplex PCR formed the second. Using its own MiXCR run on the multiplex PCR reads, TCRdb lists one record per CDR3 protein. The table has around 470,000 distinct CDR3 sequences, approximately 15% seen once. Input material: blood. These receptor sequences come from a young woman with Graves' ophthalmopathy.

This clonotype occurred many times. The rearrangement links TRBV6-1 to TRBJ2-5, with D perhaps being TRBD1 or TRBD2 (5 bases each). The CDR3 extends over 16 amino acids. V dropped 7 bases and J dropped 7 bases, with 25 bases sitting between them. CDR1 and CDR2 from the germline V gene are MNHNS and SASEGT. DNA for the CDR3: TGTGCCAGCAAATACGTGGGACGTGGATTAAAAGGGACCCAGTACTTC. It codes for CASKYVGRGLKGTQYF.

In its sample, this clonotype was seen many times. The chain links TRBV7-9 to TRBJ1-1; 7 bases map to TRBD1. The germline CDR1 and CDR2 sequences are SEHNR and FQNEAQ (reference sequence). CDR3 length: 14 residues. The J segment lost 7 bases and the V segment lost 6 bases, leaving 11 bases of the junction unmatched. For the CDR3, the DNA is TGTGCCAGCAGTCGGACAGGCCGTAACGATGAAGCTTTCTTT. Protein sequence: CASSRTGRNDEAFF.

This clonotype was observed many times. The chain couples TRBV15 to TRBJ1-2; the match to TRBD1 covers 7 bases. This CDR3 comprises 14 residues. Trimming took 4 bases from V and 7 from J; bases not matched to a gene: 9. Germline loops: CDR1 LNHNV, CDR2 YYDKDF (reference sequence). As DNA, the CDR3 is TGTGCCACCAGCAAGTACAAGGGGGCCGGTGGCTACACCTTC. It encodes CATSKYKGAGGYTF.

The V call is TRBV28, the J call TRBJ1-2; no clear D gene. The CDR3 consists of 13 residues. Trimming removed 1 base from V and 7 bases from J, with 10 bases in between. In germline, CDR1 is MDHEN, CDR2 SYDVKM. In DNA form, the CDR3 reads TGTGCCAGCAGTTTATCGGCCGGTCGTGGCTACACCTTC. It codes for CASSLSAGRGYTF.

This clonotype was picked up many times. The chain couples TRBV6-5 to TRBJ1-2; D is perhaps TRBD1 (6 bases). Trimming removed 0 bases at V and 6 bases at J, with 14 bases between. This CDR3 is 15 amino acids long. Germline V gives CDR1 MNHEY, CDR2 SVGAGI. The CDR3 loop reads CASSYSPGVMHGYTF. The DNA of the CDR3 is TGTGCCAGCAGTTACTCCCCAGGGGTTATGCATGGCTACACCTTC.

This sequence joins TRBV4-1 and TRBJ1-3; D is unclear. V was shortened by 0 bases and J by 0 bases, with 18 bases between the two germline ends. The CDR3 sequence is 19 residues long. Germline CDR1 reads MGHRA; CDR2 reads YSYEKL. The CDR3 bases are TGCGCCAGCAGCCAAGATTTTACTGGGTGGAGCCCCTCTGGAAACACCATATATTTT. Translated: CASSQDFTGWSPSGNTIYF.

As regards this clonotype: The missing conserved phenylalanine or tryptophan at the end of this CDR3 makes a read error likely. V usage is TRBV20-1 and J usage is TRBJ2-5, with D unclear. This CDR3 contains 11 residues. V shed 6 bases and J shed 4 bases, with 9 bases lying between them. The V gene's germline CDR1 is DFQATT and CDR2 SNEGSKA (reference sequence). The CDR3 protein is CSARTRETQYL. The CDR3 DNA follows: TGCAGTGCGCGTACGCGAGAGACCCAGTACTTG.

As concerns this clonotype: An end of the junction does not agree with germline; a read error may underlie this. V and J are TRBV11-1 and TRBJ2-7, with a weak D call TRBD1 (6 bases). CDR1 is SGHAT, CDR2 FQDESV, per germline (reference sequence). This CDR3 spans 17 amino acids. CDR3: CASSLATPGHYTYEQYF. The CDR3 bases are TGTGCCAGCAGCCTAGCCACCCCGGGACACTACACCTACGAGCAGTACTTC.

In its sample, this clonotype was seen many times. This chain joins TRBV11-2 and TRBJ2-5; 8 positions agree with TRBD1. The CDR3 extends over 13 amino acids. Germline-derived CDR1 and CDR2 are SGHAT and FQNNGV. The trim removed 4 bases at V and 6 bases at J, leaving 4 bases unmatched. This CDR3 reads CASSSGGGKTQYF. The CDR3 nucleotides are TGTGCCAGCAGCTCAGGGGGCGGGAAGACCCAGTACTTC.

The chain has TRBV18 and TRBJ2-7; 9 bases are shared with TRBD1. The CDR3 is 16 residues long. V shed 4 bases, J shed 1 base, and the junction held 8 bases outside the gene matches. CDR1 and CDR2 from the germline V gene are KGHSH and LQKENI. The CDR3 nucleotides are TGTGCCAGCTCACGATCTACAGGGGGCGTTTCCTACGAGCAGTACTTC. Its protein is CASSRSTGGVSYEQYF.

This clonotype was counted only a few times. The chain employs TRBV6-2 or TRBV6-3 and TRBJ2-6, with D possibly being TRBD1 (5 bases). Germline CDR1 is MNHEY and CDR2 is SVGEGT. This CDR3 spans 18 amino acids. V lost 7 bases and J 1 base, leaving 20 bases between the germline ends. CDR3 nucleotide sequence: TGTGCCAGCACCCCCGGGCCAGGGCTTTTATCTGGGGCCAACGTCCTGACTTTC. This sequence encodes CASTPGPGLLSGANVLTF.

This clonotype was counted many times. CDR3 in amino acids: CASSFSNNTYRGRLAEAFF. Here the CDR3 DNA reads TGCGCCAGCAGCTTCTCCAATAATACGTACAGGGGGCGCCTAGCTGAAGCTTTCTTT. The chain recombines TRBV5-1 with TRBJ1-1, with TRBD1 matching over 9 bases. Germline lookup yields CDR1 SGHRS and CDR2 YFSETQ. Losses at the gene ends were 2 bases for V and 6 bases for J; bases not matched to a gene: 20. The CDR3 is made up of 19 amino acids.

This clonotype appeared many times. The chain has TRBV20-1 and TRBJ1-2, with D tentatively TRBD1 (6 bases). CDR1 and CDR2 (germline): DFQATT, SNEGSKA (reference sequence). This CDR3 has 16 amino acids. The V gene lost 6 bases and the J gene lost 2 bases, with 22 bases spanning the gap. The CDR3 coding sequence is TGCAGTGCCACATACCCCCCCGAGAGGGGGAACTATGGCTACACCTTC. Its protein is CSATYPPERGNYGYTF.

This clonotype was counted many times. The gene calls are TRBV7-2 and TRBJ1-2; 7 bases agree with TRBD1. V lost 3 bases and J lost 2; bases outside the gene matches: 6. The CDR3 runs 15 residues. The germline gives CDR1 SGHTA, CDR2 FQGNSA. For the CDR3, the DNA is TGTGCCAGCAGCTTCTGGGACAGCCGAAACTATGGCTACACCTTC. This encodes CASSFWDSRNYGYTF.

This clonotype was found many times. The gene calls are TRBV7-2 and TRBJ2-7; tentatively, D is TRBD1 (5 bases). Germline CDR1 and CDR2: SGHTA and FQGNSA. This CDR3 is 14 amino acids long. The V end was cut by 3 bases, the J end by 6 bases, with 15 bases between. CDR3: CASSFGPQGLEQYF. In nucleotides, the CDR3 is TGTGCCAGCAGCTTTGGTCCCCAGGGCCTCGAGCAGTACTTC. Looking up the rest from reference TRBV7-2 and TRBJ2-7 gives the full variable domain: GAGVSQSPSNKVTEKGKDVELRCDPISGHTALYWYRQSLGQGLEFLIYFQGNSAPDKSGLPSDRFSAERTGGSVSTLTIQRTQQEDSAVYLCASSFGPQGLEQYFGPGTRLTVT.

This clonotype appeared many times. This chain connects TRBV12-3 or TRBV12-4 to TRBJ2-7, with 9 positions matching TRBD2. The CDR3 runs 15 residues. The trim removed 5 bases at V and 3 bases at J, leaving 8 bases unmatched. CDR3 DNA: TGTGCCAGCAGTCGCGCTAGCGGGGAGAACTACGAGCAGTACTTC. Residues: CASSRASGENYEQYF.

This chain joins TRBV30 and TRBJ2-7; D perhaps matches TRBD2 (5 bases). V was pared by 0 bases and J by 2 bases, with 14 bases between. CDR3 length: 15 residues. Looked up from germline, CDR1 is GTSNPN and CDR2 is SVGIG (reference sequence). CDR3 sequence reads: CAWSVSSAVTYEQYF. The DNA for the CDR3 is TGTGCCTGGAGTGTAAGTAGCGCGGTGACCTACGAGCAGTACTTC.

Many counts were recorded for this clonotype. The J gene is TRBJ1-1, the V gene TRBV7-8; the D gene is possibly TRBD1 (5 bases). The germline gives CDR1 SGHVS, CDR2 FQNEAQ. V was trimmed by 5 bases and J by 10 bases, leaving 14 bases between them. CDR3 length equals 12 residues. The chain's CDR3 is CASSPNTGGAFF. As DNA, the CDR3 is TGTGCCAGCAGCCCAAACACAGGAGGAGCTTTCTTT. The full variable domain, completed using reference TRBV7-8 and TRBJ1-1, is GAGVSQSPRYKVAKRGQDVALRCDPISGHVSLFWYQQALGQGPEFLTYFQNEAQLDKSGLPSDRFFAERPEGSVSTLKIQRTQQEDSAVYLCASSPNTGGAFFGQGTRLTVV.

The chain employs TRBV5-1 and TRBJ2-5, with D maybe TRBD1 (6 bases). V lost 3 bases to trimming and J lost 5 bases, with 17 bases between them. Germline V gene data show CDR1 as SGHRS and CDR2 as YFSETQ. The CDR3 extends over 15 amino acids. The CDR3 sequence: CASSWEPPRGETQYF. The CDR3 DNA reads TGCGCCAGCAGCTGGGAACCCCCAAGGGGGGAGACCCAGTACTTC.

Many counts were recorded for this clonotype. The CDR3 is CASSQAGQAEETQYF. The CDR3 region has the DNA TGTGCCAGCAGCCAAGCGGGACAGGCCGAAGAGACCCAGTACTTC. This chain links TRBV3-1 with TRBJ2-5; 8 bases map to TRBD1. CDR1 is LGHDT and CDR2 is YNNKEL in the germline V gene (reference sequence). V was pared by 1 base and J by 3 bases, with 4 bases of the junction left unmatched. The CDR3 totals 15 residues.

This clonotype came up many times. The V and J genes are TRBV27 and TRBJ2-7, with 11 positions matching TRBD2. J lost 4 bases, V lost 4 bases, and 15 bases had no gene match. This CDR3 is built from 18 residues. Germline V CDR1 and CDR2: MNHEY, SMNVEV (reference sequence). The CDR3 nucleotides read TGTGCCAGCAGTTCGCTAATTACCCCGACTAGCGGGGTATACGAGCAGTACTTC. Amino acid sequence: CASSSLITPTSGVYEQYF.

The chain links TRBV6-1 to TRBJ2-7, with D tentatively TRBD1 or TRBD2 (5 bases each). CDR1 is MNHNS and CDR2 is SASEGT in the germline V gene. V lost 7 bases and J 2 bases, leaving 12 bases between the germline ends. This CDR3 has 13 residues. CDR3 region: CASNSGRPYEQYF. CDR3 DNA sequence: TGTGCCAGCAACTCGGGACGGCCCTACGAGCAGTACTTC.

This clonotype was seen at least ten times. This may arise from a read error, as a much more abundant clone is one base away. The CDR3 DNA reads as TGTGCCAGCAGTGAATTGTATAGCAATCAGCCCCAGCATTTT. It is translated as CASSELYSNQPQHF. V is TRBV2 and J is TRBJ1-5; D unclear. Germline lookup yields CDR1 SNHLY and CDR2 FYNNEI. The CDR3 is 14 amino acids. Between the trimmed V and J ends, which lost 2 bases and 0 bases, there was a span of 5 bases.

In this sample, this clonotype turned up many times. This rearrangement joins TRBV7-2 to TRBJ1-2, with 8 bases aligning to TRBD1. V gave up 5 bases and J gave up 3 bases; unmatched junction bases: 8. CDR1 is SGHTA, CDR2 FQGNSA, per germline. The CDR3 runs to 15 residues. The CDR3 nucleotides are TGTGCCAGCAGCCCACGGACAGGGCGGGACTATGGCTACACCTTC. It yields the protein CASSPRTGRDYGYTF.

Ten or more counts support this clonotype. The chain is built from TRBV20-1 and TRBJ2-7; TRBD2 matches at 9 bases. CDR3 size: 15 residues. Germline V gene data show CDR1 as DFQATT and CDR2 as SNEGSKA (reference sequence). Germline trimming cut 8 bases from V and 6 bases from J; bases unmatched to any gene: 17. The CDR3 DNA sequence: TGCAGTTCGACCGCGGGGGGGCCCCCGGGGACCGAGCAGTACTTC. Its protein product is CSSTAGGPPGTEQYF.

This clonotype was counted at least ten times. V is TRBV19 and J is TRBJ2-2; 10 bases match TRBD2. The CDR3 is 14 residues long. Germline CDR1 reads LNHDA; CDR2 reads SQIVND (reference sequence). V lost 9 bases and J lost 4; bases outside the gene matches: 5. CDR3 protein: CASTLAGRTGELFF. CDR3 nucleotide sequence: TGTGCCAGCACACTAGCGGGACGCACCGGGGAGCTGTTTTTT.

The table lists this clonotype with many counts. The chain links TRBV28 to TRBJ2-5; 7 nucleotides align to TRBD2. This CDR3 has 15 amino acids. The germline V gene encodes CDR1 MDHEN and CDR2 SYDVKM. The J segment lost 4 bases and the V segment lost 3 bases, leaving 8 bases of the junction unmatched. CDR3 in amino acids: CASSLGLSGGETQYF. DNA for the CDR3: TGTGCCAGCAGTTTGGGACTGTCGGGAGGAGAGACCCAGTACTTC. The full variable domain, rest sourced from reference TRBV28 and TRBJ2-5, is DVKVTQSSRYLVKRTGEKVFLECVQDMDHENMFWYRQDPGLGLRLIYFSYDVKMKEKGDIPEGYSVSREKKERFSLILESASTNQTSMYLCASSLGLSGGETQYFGPGTRLLVL.

This rearrangement joins TRBV10-3 to TRBJ1-1; weak D call: TRBD1 (5 bases). Germline V gene sequence: CDR1 ENHRY, CDR2 SYGVKD. Trimming removed 4 bases at V and 6 bases at J, with 9 bases between. The length of the CDR3 is 12 residues. The CDR3 sequence is CAISVEGAEAFF. The DNA of the CDR3 is TGTGCCATCAGTGTAGAAGGGGCTGAAGCTTTCTTT.

This clonotype was seen many times. The chain uses TRBV6-2 or TRBV6-3 and TRBJ2-7; 7 bases fit TRBD2. Germline CDR1 is MNHEY and CDR2 is SVGEGT. The V segment lost 5 bases and the J segment 2 bases; nucleotides outside the gene matches: 6. The CDR3 runs to 14 residues. DNA for the CDR3: TGTGCCAGCAGTACACTAGCGACGGCCTACGAGCAGTACTTC. It yields the protein CASSTLATAYEQYF.